A selection of T cell receptor beta chains follows, all from one sample in a study of breast tumors, draining lymph nodes, adjacent tissues. TCRdb passed the multiplex PCR reads through MiXCR, listing each CDR3 protein once. This sample has more than 200,000 distinct CDR3 sequences, with about 30% found just once. The source material was axillary lymph node tissue. These receptors were taken from a female donor with breast cancer. Some clones in this sample may be carry-over from other donors' samples. Both conserved end residues are part of each CDR3. A D gene is named only where the DNA matches it firmly. A clone size is listed for some rows: how often the clone was seen (once, few, many), or a class if it is expanded.

D gene: TRBD1; clone size: many; J gene: TRBJ1-4; V gene: TRBV7-9; CDR3 protein: CASSSDRRRANEKLFF; CDR3 DNA: TGTGCCAGCAGTTCGGACAGGAGGAGGGCTAATGAAAAACTGTTTTTT
D gene: .; clone size: many; J gene: TRBJ1-2; V gene: TRBV20-1; CDR3 protein: CSARKPGAGDGYTF; CDR3 DNA: TGCAGTGCTAGGAAGCCGGGGGCTGGCGATGGCTACACCTTC
D gene: TRBD1; clone size: many; J gene: TRBJ2-5; V gene: TRBV2; CDR3 protein: CASTENRGRRLETQYF; CDR3 DNA: TGTGCCAGCACCGAGAACAGGGGGCGCCGGCTAGAGACCCAGTACTTC
D gene: .; clone size: .; J gene: TRBJ1-1; V gene: TRBV24-1; CDR3 protein: CATSDPNTEAFF; CDR3 DNA: TGTGCCACCAGTGACCCGAACACTGAAGCTTTCTTT
D gene: .; clone size: many; J gene: TRBJ1-2; V gene: TRBV12-3/TRBV12-4; CDR3 protein: CASSYQVDYGYTF; CDR3 DNA: TGTGCCAGCAGTTACCAAGTGGACTATGGCTACACCTTC
D gene: .; clone size: .; J gene: TRBJ2-1; V gene: TRBV25-1; CDR3 protein: CDSSWAAGNEQFF; CDR3 DNA: TGTGACAGCAGTTGGGCCGCGGGTAATGAGCAGTTCTTC
D gene: .; clone size: .; J gene: TRBJ1-6; V gene: TRBV19; CDR3 protein: CASSTRTATGISPLHF; CDR3 DNA: TGTGCCAGTAGTACGAGGACGGCCACGGGGATTTCACCCCTCCACTTT
D gene: .; clone size: many; J gene: TRBJ2-3; V gene: TRBV20-1; CDR3 protein: CSASGARSTDTQYF; CDR3 DNA: TGCAGTGCTAGTGGGGCAAGAAGCACAGATACGCAGTATTTT
D gene: .; clone size: many; J gene: TRBJ2-7; V gene: TRBV10-2; CDR3 protein: CASSDPSSILYEQYF; CDR3 DNA: TGCGCCAGCAGTGATCCTAGCTCGATCCTCTACGAGCAGTACTTC
D gene: .; clone size: many; J gene: TRBJ2-7; V gene: TRBV13; CDR3 protein: CASSHDGRQYF; CDR3 DNA: TGTGCCAGCAGCCACGACGGGAGGCAGTACTTC
D gene: .; clone size: many; J gene: TRBJ1-3; V gene: TRBV3-1; CDR3 protein: CASSQEGDYSGNTIYF; CDR3 DNA: TGTGCCAGCAGCCAAGAGGGGGATTACTCTGGAAACACCATATATTTT
D gene: TRBD1; clone size: .; J gene: TRBJ1-6; V gene: TRBV20-1; CDR3 protein: CSVDRGFNSPLHF; CDR3 DNA: TGCAGTGTCGACAGGGGGTTCAATTCACCCCTCCACTTT
D gene: .; clone size: many; J gene: TRBJ2-5; V gene: TRBV12-3/TRBV12-4; CDR3 protein: CASSTPEMTQYF; CDR3 DNA: TGTGCCAGCAGTACACCGGAGATGACCCAGTACTTC
D gene: .; clone size: .; J gene: TRBJ1-2; V gene: TRBV20-1; CDR3 protein: CSARSGAGGYTF; CDR3 DNA: TGCAGTGCTAGATCGGGGGCGGGTGGCTACACCTTC
D gene: TRBD1; clone size: few; J gene: TRBJ1-1; V gene: TRBV5-1; CDR3 protein: CASSPSGGTMNTEAFF; CDR3 DNA: TGCGCCAGCAGCCCATCAGGGGGCACAATGAACACTGAAGCTTTCTTT
D gene: TRBD2; clone size: many; J gene: TRBJ2-1; V gene: TRBV19; CDR3 protein: CASSTGTSGVNEQFF; CDR3 DNA: TGTGCCAGTAGCACCGGGACTAGCGGGGTTAATGAGCAGTTCTTC
D gene: .; clone size: many; J gene: TRBJ1-2; V gene: TRBV20-1; CDR3 protein: CSATGNYGYTF; CDR3 DNA: TGCAGTGCTACGGGGAACTATGGCTACACCTTC